The entry below gives a single T cell receptor (beta chain) sequence along with its context. Its antigen target is currently unknown. Per-base qualities were not stored, and no clone one base away is much larger. Taken with the paper, the label for time point translates to: baseline before oral tofacitinib. From alopecia areata patients, peripheral blood was collected along with lesional scalp punch biopsies. PBMCs were isolated by density centrifugation and stained for CD3, CD4 and CD8, and CD4+ and CD8+ T cells were sorted on a FACSAria. This entry comes from a study of CD8+ T cells in alopecia areata (dated by TCRdb to 2016 to 2018). Regarding the complete study: The treated patients took part in an open-label pilot trial in which moderate-to-severe alopecia areata was treated with oral tofacitinib at 5 to 10 mg twice daily. Patients received tofacitinib for 6 to 18 months and were then followed off drug for 6 months to check for delayed response and recurrence. Scalp clonality was compared among normal scalp (n=4), patchy alopecia areata scalp (n=8), and alopecia totalis/universalis scalp (n=8). RNA was obtained with the PAXgene miRNA kit for fixed scalp, the miRNeasy kit for PBMCs, and the RNeasy kit for mouse skin. The study used high-throughput TCRbeta sequencing to examine T cell clonal expansion in alopecia areata, in both the C3H/HeJ mouse model and human patients. In humans, TCRbeta sequencing was performed on scalp tissue and on sorted CD4+ and CD8+ peripheral blood T cells from healthy controls and from patients with patchy or totalis/universalis alopecia areata. TCRbeta CDR3 regions were amplified by immunoSEQ multiplex PCR with 35 Vbeta forward and 13 Jbeta reverse primers. Tofacitinib-treated patients had biopsies at baseline and at 4 and 24 weeks of treatment, with a later scalp biopsy in several patients.

What the authors observed across the whole study: Compared with mice, TCR sequences shared between patients were less clear, possibly partly because of HLA diversity across the patient population. Lesional scalp, especially in alopecia totalis/universalis, showed higher clonality and more expanded CD8+ clones than normal scalp, suggesting antigenic drive. Unlike mouse skin, which is dominated by gammadelta T cells, normal human skin has resident alphabeta T cells that are also sequenced, and this complicates analysis of the scalp TCR repertoire.

Libraries were constructed by the immunoSEQ multiplex PCR assay. For TCR sequencing, RNA was extracted from every sample and reverse transcribed into cDNA to serve as template. SuperScript III was used to make first-strand cDNA, primed with a 2:1 mix of oligo-dT and random hexamers. Amplification bias was assessed with a synthetic immune receptor repertoire, and residual bias was removed computationally. Regarding the original processing steps: Raw reads were preprocessed to remove errors, and CDR3 was defined by IMGT conventions from the conserved cysteine to phenylalanine. Clonality was computed as 1 minus the Shannon entropy, with the entropy normalized by log2 of the number of productive unique TCRs. CD4 or CD8 identity of scalp clones was inferred by cross-referencing scalp TCRbeta sequences with sorted blood CD4 and CD8 repertoires. Not all clones reach the TCRdb copy of this immuneACCESS table, which keeps in-frame sequences only. Checked studies attribute under half of the gap to unresolved V genes and leave the rest unexplained. For V, J and clone size, that table is used; D and trimming come from the DNA. The sample contains 100,000 to 150,000 clones, 45% to 60% of them found a single time. The ten largest account for 4.5% of the sample.

According to the germline V gene, CDR1 reads SQVTM and CDR2 reads ANQGSEA. Reading from cysteine to phenylalanine, the CDR3 counts 12 amino acids. The read is trimmed to its CDR3 DNA, 36 bases read in frame from base 1. For this chain, trimming is 4 bases at the V end and 5 bases at the J end, and the number of junction bases without a gene match is 3. The source is a human donor with alopecia areata. The rearrangement combines TRBV29-1 with TRBJ2-5, with 8 bases aligning to TRBD2. This specimen consisted of CD4+ T cells sorted from blood, obtained at week 0. The bases are TGCAGCGTTGGGCGGGGGGAGGAGACCCAGTACTTC. It translates as CSVGRGEETQYF.